The rows below give T cell receptor beta chains drawn from one sample of a study of identical twins. TCRdb re-derived calls from the 5' RACE reads in MiXCR, one entry per CDR3 protein. The sample contains 1.5 million or so distinct CDR3 sequences, about 31% of which appear only once. Sequenced: cord blood. These receptors all come from a newborn girl in good health. CDR3s include the opening cysteine and the closing phenylalanine or tryptophan. The D gene is left open where the match is weak. Size is omitted from some rows. Given values are once, few, many or a class for expanded clones.

J | V | size | D | DNA | CDR3
TRBJ2-7 | TRBV10-1 | few | . | TGCGCCAGCAGTGAGGGTGAGCTAGCCTACGAGCAGTACTTC | CASSEGELAYEQYF
TRBJ2-5 | TRBV20-1 | . | . | TGCAGTGCTAGAGGAGGAAGGGGGACTATGCACCAAGAGACCCAGTACTTC | CSARGGRGTMHQETQYF
TRBJ2-3 | TRBV12-3/TRBV12-4 | . | . | TGTGCCAGCAGTCAAAACCGGGACAAAACAGATACGCAGTATTTT | CASSQNRDKTDTQYF
TRBJ2-7 | TRBV19 | once | . | TGTGCCAGTAGCGTCTCGGGGACCTCCTACGAGCAGTACTTC | CASSVSGTSYEQYF
TRBJ2-3 | TRBV20-1 | few | . | TGCAGTGCTCCGCCAAATGTCCTGACAGATACGCAGTATTTT | CSAPPNVLTDTQYF
TRBJ2-5 | TRBV9 | . | . | TGTGCCAGCAGCGTACAAGGGGGTGGTGAGACCCAGTACTTC | CASSVQGGGETQYF
TRBJ2-3 | TRBV20-1 | . | . | TGCAGTGCTAGAGCCTACGCCGCAGATACGCAGTATTTT | CSARAYAADTQYF
TRBJ2-1 | TRBV5-6 | . | . | TGTGCCAGCAGCTTGGTGTCCGCTAGGGCGACTGAGCAGTTCTTC | CASSLVSARATEQFF
TRBJ2-7 | TRBV5-1 | many | . | TGCGCCAGCAGCTTGGGCCCAAGACGCGAGCAGTACTTC | CASSLGPRREQYF
TRBJ1-1 | TRBV15 | . | . | TGTGCCACCAGCATCTCCTTCGGCCGGGTTGAAGCTTTCTTT | CATSISFGRVEAFF
TRBJ2-7 | TRBV7-2 | few | . | TGTGCCAGCAGCTTATGGAATGTGGGGTACGAGCAGTACTTC | CASSLWNVGYEQYF
TRBJ2-7 | TRBV20-1 | . | . | TGCAGTGCTAGAGATCCCCGACTAGGAGGATACGAGCAGTACTTC | CSARDPRLGGYEQYF
TRBJ2-1 | TRBV5-1 | many | . | TGCGCCAGCAGCTTGGCTCAGGTTAATGGGGGTCGCGGGAATGAGCAGTTCTTC | CASSLAQVNGGRGNEQFF
TRBJ2-7 | TRBV20-1 | . | . | TGCAGTGCTAGACCGTACAGGGCCGAGCAGTACTTC | CSARPYRAEQYF
TRBJ2-3 | TRBV5-4 | . | TRBD2 | TGTGCCAGCAGCTTGACTAGCGGGAGGGCCAGTCGTACGCAGTATTTT | CASSLTSGRASRTQYF
TRBJ2-1 | TRBV7-9 | . | TRBD2 | TGTGCCAGCAGCTTTAGGCGGGAGCCCTACAATGAGCAGTTCTTC | CASSFRREPYNEQFF
TRBJ2-2 | TRBV7-8 | . | . | TGTGCCAGCAGCTTAGATTCGGGGAGGGAGCTGTTTTTT | CASSLDSGRELFF
TRBJ2-7 | TRBV6-1 | few | . | TGTGCCAGCTCCGAGTCACCCGTCGCCGAGCAGTACTTC | CASSESPVAEQYF
TRBJ2-7 | TRBV5-1 | few | . | TGCGCCAGCAGCCCGAGGCAGGGCGGGCACGAGCAGTACTTC | CASSPRQGGHEQYF
TRBJ1-1 | TRBV7-2 | . | TRBD1 | TGTGCCAGCAGCTCCCTACAGGGGGTAGGGACTGAAGCTTTCTTT | CASSSLQGVGTEAFF
TRBJ2-7 | TRBV7-9 | . | . | TGTGCCAGCAGCTTGGTTTACAGGGGAGGTCACTACGAGCAGTACTTC | CASSLVYRGGHYEQYF
TRBJ2-1 | TRBV5-1 | . | . | TGCGCCAGCACAACGGGGACATACAATGAGCAGTTCTTC | CASTTGTYNEQFF
TRBJ2-1 | TRBV11-2 | . | TRBD2 | TGTGCCAGCAGCCTGGGGGGGGTAGCCTCATACAATGAGCAGTTCTTC | CASSLGGVASYNEQFF
TRBJ2-5 | TRBV20-1 | few | . | TGCAGTGGGGCCCACCAAGAGACCCAGTACTTC | CSGAHQETQYF
TRBJ2-1 | TRBV20-1 | . | TRBD2 | TGCAGTGCTGGAAGTGCACTAGCGGGGGACAATGAGCAGTTCTTC | CSAGSALAGDNEQFF
TRBJ2-1 | TRBV28 | many | TRBD2 | TGTGCCAGCAGTTTACCGGGAGGCACGAATGAGCAGTTCTTC | CASSLPGGTNEQFF
TRBJ2-3 | TRBV2 | few | TRBD2 | TGTGCCAGCAGCGGGACTAGCGGATTCACAGATACGCAGTATTTT | CASSGTSGFTDTQYF
TRBJ2-1 | TRBV18 | . | TRBD2 | TGTGCCAGCTCATCGACTAGCGGGAGAACCCACAATGAGCAGTTCTTC | CASSSTSGRTHNEQFF